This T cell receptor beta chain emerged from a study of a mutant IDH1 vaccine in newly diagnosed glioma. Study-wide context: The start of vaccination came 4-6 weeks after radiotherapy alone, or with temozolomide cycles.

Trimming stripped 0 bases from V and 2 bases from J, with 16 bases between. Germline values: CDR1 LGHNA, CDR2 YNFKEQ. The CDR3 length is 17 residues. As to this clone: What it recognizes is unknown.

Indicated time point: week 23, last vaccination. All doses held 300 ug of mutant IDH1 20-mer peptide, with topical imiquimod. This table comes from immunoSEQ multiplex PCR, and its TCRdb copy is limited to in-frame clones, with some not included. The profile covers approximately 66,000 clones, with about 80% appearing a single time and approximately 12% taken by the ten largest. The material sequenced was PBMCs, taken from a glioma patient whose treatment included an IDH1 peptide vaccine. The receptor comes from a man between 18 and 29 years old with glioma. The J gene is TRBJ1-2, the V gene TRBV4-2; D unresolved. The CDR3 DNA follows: TGTGCCAGCAGCCAAGACCGGACGGTAAACCTCAACTATGGCTACACCTTC. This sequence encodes CASSQDRTVNLNYGYTF.